Below are 8 T cell receptor beta chains sequenced from a single sample in a study of beta chain features in type 1 diabetes. cDNA synthesis used the whole RNA isolate, giving expressed TCRB sequences. Produced via immunoSEQ multiplex PCR; TCRdb's table is partial and in-frame only. This table holds approximately 470,000 clones, approximately 31% found once. The sample was naive CD4+ T cells from blood. These receptors originate from a man aged 18 to 29 in good health.

The chain has TRBV18 and TRBJ2-7, with D uncertain. Trimming removed 3 bases at V and 3 bases at J, with 9 bases between. Germline V gene data show CDR1 as KGHSH and CDR2 as LQKENI. The CDR3 covers 13 residues. CDR3 amino acids: CASSPRPDYEQYF. CDR3 in DNA: TGTGCCAGCTCACCTAGGCCAGACTACGAGCAGTACTTC. Based on the CDR3 plus reference TRBV18 and TRBJ2-7, the full variable domain is NAGVMQNPRHLVRRRGQEARLRCSPMKGHSHVYWYRQLPEEGLKFMVYLQKENIIDESGMPKERFSAEFPKEGPSILRIQQVVRGDSAAYFCASSPRPDYEQYFGPGTRLTVT.

The chain employs TRBV2 and TRBJ2-5; D is uncertain. The V end was cut by 7 bases, the J end by 5 bases, with 14 bases between. Germline V lookup: CDR1 SNHLY, CDR2 FYNNEI. This CDR3 is 13 amino acids long. CDR3 DNA: TGTGCCAGCAATGGAAACAACTGGGAGACCCAGTACTTC. Translating it yields CASNGNNWETQYF.

A few counts support this clone. The rearrangement links TRBV5-6 to TRBJ1-2; no reliable D call. Trimming pared 1 base from V and 2 bases from J, leaving 12 bases between. The germline V gene encodes CDR1 SGHDT and CDR2 YYEEEE. This CDR3 has 15 amino acids. CDR3 loop: CASSLLGRENYGYTF. The CDR3 DNA follows: TGTGCCAGCAGCTTGTTGGGCCGAGAAAACTATGGCTACACCTTC.

J is TRBJ2-7 and V is TRBV11-2; TRBD2 agrees at 7 bases. The CDR3 contains 16 residues. With 6 bases clipped from V and 3 bases from J, the junction kept 14 bases outside the gene matches. Germline lookup yields CDR1 SGHAT and CDR2 FQNNGV. The CDR3 coding sequence is TGTGCCAGCAGGCAGCCTTTCCGAGGACTAGACTACGAGCAGTACTTC. As protein: CASRQPFRGLDYEQYF. Combining the CDR3 with reference TRBV11-2 and TRBJ2-7 gives the whole variable domain EAGVAQSPRYKIIEKRQSVAFWCNPISGHATLYWYQQILGQGPKLLIQFQNNGVVDDSQLPKDRFSAERLKGVDSTLKIQPAKLEDSAVYLCASRQPFRGLDYEQYFGPGTRLTVT.

Note on this clone: Different DNA sequences within this sample yield the same CDR3. This rearrangement joins TRBV9 to TRBJ2-7, with TRBD1 identical over 10 bases. J lost 3 bases, V lost 0 bases, and 3 bases had no gene match. The CDR3 sequence is 15 residues long. Germline values: CDR1 SGDLS, CDR2 YYNGEE. CDR3 coding DNA: TGTGCCAGCAGCGTAGGGACAGGGGGTCTCTACGAGCAGTACTTC. It codes for CASSVGTGGLYEQYF.

This clone was found a few times. The identical CDR3 is also encoded by other nucleotide sequences in the sample. V is TRBV29-1 and J is TRBJ2-1; 11 bases match TRBD2. V shed 4 bases and J 3 bases; nucleotides not matched to a gene: 5. Germline V lookup: CDR1 SQVTM, CDR2 ANQGSEA. The CDR3 loop spans 15 amino acids. CDR3 nucleotide sequence: TGCAGCGTTGGGCCGGGACTAGCGGTCTACAATGAGCAGTTCTTC. Its protein product is CSVGPGLAVYNEQFF.

This sequence joins TRBV10-3 and TRBJ2-7, with D possibly being TRBD2 (7 bases). Trimming removed 8 bases at V and 2 bases at J, with 16 bases between. This CDR3 contains 14 residues. CDR1 and CDR2 from the germline V gene are ENHRY and SYGVKD. Written as DNA, the CDR3 is TGTGCCATCCTCGGGGGGCGATCCCCCTACGAGCAGTACTTC. Translating gives CAILGGRSPYEQYF.

In its sample, this clone was seen a few times. The rearrangement links TRBV4-3 to TRBJ1-2; D might be TRBD1 (5 bases). Trimming shortened V by 4 bases and J by 7 bases, and 16 bases separated the two germline ends. Germline V gives CDR1 LGHNA, CDR2 YSLEER. The CDR3 loop spans 14 amino acids. The CDR3 loop reads CASSLNAGHPGYTF. CDR3 DNA: TGCGCCAGCAGCCTGAATGCAGGGCATCCTGGCTACACCTTC.